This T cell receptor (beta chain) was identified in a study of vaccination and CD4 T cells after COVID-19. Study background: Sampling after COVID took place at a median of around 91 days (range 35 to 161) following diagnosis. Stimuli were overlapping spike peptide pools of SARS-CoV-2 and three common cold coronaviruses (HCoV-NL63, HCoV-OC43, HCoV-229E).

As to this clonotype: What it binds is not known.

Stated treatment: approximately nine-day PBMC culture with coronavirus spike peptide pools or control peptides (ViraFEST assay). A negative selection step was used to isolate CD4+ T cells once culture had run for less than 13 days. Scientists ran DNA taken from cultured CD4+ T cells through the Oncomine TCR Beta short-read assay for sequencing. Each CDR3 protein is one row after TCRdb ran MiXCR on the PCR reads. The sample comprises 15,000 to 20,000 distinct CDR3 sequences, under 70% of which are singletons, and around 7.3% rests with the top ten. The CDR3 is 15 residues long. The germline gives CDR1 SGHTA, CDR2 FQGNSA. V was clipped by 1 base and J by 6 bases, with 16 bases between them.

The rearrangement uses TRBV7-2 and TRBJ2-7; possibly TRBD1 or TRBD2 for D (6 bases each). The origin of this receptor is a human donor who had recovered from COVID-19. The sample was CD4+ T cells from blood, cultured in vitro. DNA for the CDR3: TGTGCCAGCAGCTTAGGAGGGGGGCCACAGGGCGAGCAGTACTTC. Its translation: CASSLGGGPQGEQYF.